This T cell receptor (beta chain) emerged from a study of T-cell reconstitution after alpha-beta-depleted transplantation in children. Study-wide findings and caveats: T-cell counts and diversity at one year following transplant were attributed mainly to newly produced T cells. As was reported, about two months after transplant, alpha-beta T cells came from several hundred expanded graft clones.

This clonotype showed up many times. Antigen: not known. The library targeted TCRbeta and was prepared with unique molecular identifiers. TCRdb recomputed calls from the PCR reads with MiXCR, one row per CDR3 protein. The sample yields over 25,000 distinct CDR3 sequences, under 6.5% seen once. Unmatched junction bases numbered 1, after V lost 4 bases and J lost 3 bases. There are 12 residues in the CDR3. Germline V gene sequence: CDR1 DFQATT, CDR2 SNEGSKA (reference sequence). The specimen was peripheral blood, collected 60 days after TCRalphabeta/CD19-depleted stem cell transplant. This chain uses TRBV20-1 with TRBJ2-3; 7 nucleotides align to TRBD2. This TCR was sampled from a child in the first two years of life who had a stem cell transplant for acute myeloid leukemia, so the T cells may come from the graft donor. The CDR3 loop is CSATGRTDTQYF. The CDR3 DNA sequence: TGCAGTGCTACCGGGAGGACAGATACGCAGTATTTT.